These T cell receptor beta chains were read from a single sample in a study of blood T cell repertoires in COVID-19. Only in-frame clones appear in the TCRdb table, and some are missing; sequencing was by immunoSEQ multiplex PCR. The data contain 300,000 or so clones, more than 70% of them singletons. The sample taken for sequencing was peripheral blood. Every receptor here comes from a man younger than 35 who had recovered from COVID-19. CDR3s include the opening cysteine and the closing phenylalanine or tryptophan. A D gene is named only where the DNA matches it firmly. Not every row has a clone size; where given, it reads once, few, many or a size class.

V gene: TRBV5-4
CDR3 length: 18
D gene: TRBD2
clone size: -
J gene: TRBJ2-1
CDR3 protein: CASSGTSGGLSSYNEQFF
CDR3 DNA: TGTGCCAGCAGCGGGACTAGCGGGGGACTGAGCTCCTACAATGAGCAGTTCTTC

V gene: TRBV18
CDR3 length: 14
D gene: TRBD1
clone size: -
J gene: TRBJ1-1
CDR3 protein: CASGRTGSGTEAFF
CDR3 DNA: TGTGCCAGCGGACGGACAGGGAGTGGCACTGAAGCTTTCTTT

V gene: TRBV4-2
CDR3 length: 14
D gene: -
clone size: -
J gene: TRBJ2-5
CDR3 protein: CASSQERGVETQYF
CDR3 DNA: TGTGCCAGCAGCCAAGAACGGGGAGTCGAGACCCAGTACTTC

V gene: TRBV4-1
CDR3 length: 16
D gene: TRBD2
clone size: few
J gene: TRBJ2-7
CDR3 protein: CASSQETSGIFNEQYF
CDR3 DNA: TGCGCCAGCAGCCAGGAGACTAGCGGTATTTTCAACGAGCAGTACTTC

V gene: TRBV6-2/TRBV6-3
CDR3 length: 15
D gene: TRBD1
clone size: -
J gene: TRBJ2-7
CDR3 protein: CASSLGQGVPYEQYF
CDR3 DNA: TGTGCCAGCAGTCTCGGACAGGGGGTGCCCTACGAGCAGTACTTC

V gene: TRBV29-1
CDR3 length: 16
D gene: TRBD2
clone size: once
J gene: TRBJ2-5
CDR3 protein: CSVEPAGTARGETQYF
CDR3 DNA: TGCAGCGTTGAACCAGCGGGGACTGCTCGAGGGGAGACCCAGTACTTC

V gene: TRBV9
CDR3 length: 15
D gene: TRBD1
clone size: once
J gene: TRBJ1-2
CDR3 protein: CASSVADRGNYGYTF
CDR3 DNA: TGTGCCAGCAGCGTAGCCGACAGGGGAAACTATGGCTACACCTTC

V gene: TRBV3-1/TRBV3-2
CDR3 length: 15
D gene: TRBD2
clone size: -
J gene: TRBJ2-7
CDR3 protein: CASSQAGLAGYEQYF
CDR3 DNA: TGTGCCAGCAGCCAAGCGGGACTAGCGGGATACGAGCAGTACTTC

V gene: TRBV28
CDR3 length: 13
D gene: TRBD1
clone size: -
J gene: TRBJ1-5
CDR3 protein: CASSLDRNQPQHF
CDR3 DNA: TGTGCCAGCAGCTTGGACAGGAATCAGCCCCAGCATTTT

V gene: TRBV3-1/TRBV3-2
CDR3 length: 15
D gene: -
clone size: -
J gene: TRBJ2-7
CDR3 protein: CASSDLSGATYEQYF
CDR3 DNA: TGTGCCAGCAGCGACCTCTCTGGGGCTACCTACGAGCAGTACTTC

V gene: TRBV9
CDR3 length: 17
D gene: TRBD1
clone size: -
J gene: TRBJ2-7
CDR3 protein: CASSVEDTGTGFYEQYF
CDR3 DNA: TGTGCCAGCAGCGTAGAGGACACCGGGACAGGGTTCTACGAGCAGTACTTC

V gene: TRBV30
CDR3 length: 15
D gene: -
clone size: -
J gene: TRBJ1-6
CDR3 protein: CAWSYGGGRNSPLHF
CDR3 DNA: TGTGCCTGGAGTTATGGGGGCGGAAGGAATTCACCCCTCCACTTT

V gene: TRBV29-1
CDR3 length: 13
D gene: TRBD1
clone size: -
J gene: TRBJ2-7
CDR3 protein: CSVDGTGPYEQYF
CDR3 DNA: TGCAGCGTTGATGGGACAGGGCCCTACGAGCAGTACTTC

V gene: TRBV29-1
CDR3 length: 14
D gene: TRBD1
clone size: -
J gene: TRBJ2-3
CDR3 protein: CSVLEGGLTDTQYF
CDR3 DNA: TGCAGCGTTTTGGAAGGGGGCTTGACAGATACGCAGTATTTT

V gene: TRBV29-1
CDR3 length: 17
D gene: TRBD2
clone size: -
J gene: TRBJ2-1
CDR3 protein: CSVEGLAGKAAHNEQFF
CDR3 DNA: TGCAGCGTTGAAGGGCTAGCGGGAAAGGCAGCACACAATGAGCAGTTCTTC

V gene: TRBV13
CDR3 length: 15
D gene: -
clone size: -
J gene: TRBJ2-5
CDR3 protein: CASSSMSRGLETQYF
CDR3 DNA: TGTGCCAGCAGCTCAATGAGCAGGGGCCTGGAGACCCAGTACTTC

V gene: TRBV6-5
CDR3 length: 14
D gene: -
clone size: -
J gene: TRBJ1-1
CDR3 protein: CASRPGTRTAEAFF
CDR3 DNA: TGTGCCAGCAGGCCCGGGACAAGGACTGCTGAAGCTTTCTTT

V gene: TRBV29-1
CDR3 length: 13
D gene: -
clone size: once
J gene: TRBJ1-2
CDR3 protein: CSVAGGGGYGYTF
CDR3 DNA: TGCAGCGTTGCGGGGGGGGGTGGCTATGGCTACACCTTC

V gene: TRBV19
CDR3 length: 14
D gene: -
clone size: -
J gene: TRBJ2-3
CDR3 protein: CASSFESLTDTQYF
CDR3 DNA: TGTGCCAGTAGTTTTGAGTCTCTCACAGATACGCAGTATTTT

V gene: TRBV9
CDR3 length: 15
D gene: -
clone size: -
J gene: TRBJ2-2
CDR3 protein: CASSVGGLNTGELFF
CDR3 DNA: TGTGCCAGCAGCGTAGGGGGACTTAACACCGGGGAGCTGTTTTTT

V gene: TRBV7-8
CDR3 length: 15
D gene: -
clone size: many
J gene: TRBJ1-5
CDR3 protein: CASSLSAGYNQPQHF
CDR3 DNA: TGTGCCAGCAGCTTATCGGCAGGGTACAATCAGCCCCAGCATTTT

V gene: TRBV19
CDR3 length: 15
D gene: -
clone size: -
J gene: TRBJ1-5
CDR3 protein: CASSLTDNQYQPQHF
CDR3 DNA: TGTGCCAGTAGTCTCACCGACAACCAGTATCAGCCCCAGCATTTT

V gene: TRBV7-2
CDR3 length: 13
D gene: TRBD1
clone size: -
J gene: TRBJ1-5
CDR3 protein: CASSDRGRQPQHF
CDR3 DNA: TGTGCCAGTAGTGACAGGGGGCGTCAGCCCCAGCATTTT

V gene: TRBV5-1
CDR3 length: 17
D gene: -
clone size: -
J gene: TRBJ2-3
CDR3 protein: CASSLTTGFGKTDTQYF
CDR3 DNA: TGCGCCAGCAGCTTAACCACAGGGTTCGGTAAGACAGATACGCAGTATTTT

V gene: TRBV6-5
CDR3 length: 15
D gene: TRBD1
clone size: -
J gene: TRBJ1-2
CDR3 protein: CASRPTGQESYGYTF
CDR3 DNA: TGTGCCAGCAGACCCACCGGACAGGAGAGCTATGGCTACACCTTC

V gene: TRBV11-2
CDR3 length: 16
D gene: TRBD1
clone size: -
J gene: TRBJ2-3
CDR3 protein: CASSLVGRTGADTQYF
CDR3 DNA: TGTGCCAGCAGCTTAGTGGGTCGGACAGGGGCAGATACGCAGTATTTT

V gene: TRBV7-9
CDR3 length: 12
D gene: -
clone size: -
J gene: TRBJ2-2
CDR3 protein: CASSQDTGELFF
CDR3 DNA: TGTGCCAGCAGCCAGGACACCGGGGAGCTGTTTTTT

V gene: TRBV27
CDR3 length: 13
D gene: -
clone size: once
J gene: TRBJ2-2
CDR3 protein: CASSLFYSGELFF
CDR3 DNA: TGTGCCAGCAGTCTATTCTATTCGGGGGAGCTGTTTTTT

V gene: TRBV6-5
CDR3 length: 12
D gene: TRBD1
clone size: -
J gene: TRBJ1-1
CDR3 protein: CASRTGGTEAFF
CDR3 DNA: TGTGCCAGCAGGACAGGGGGCACTGAAGCTTTCTTT

V gene: TRBV4-1
CDR3 length: 16
D gene: TRBD1
clone size: -
J gene: TRBJ1-1
CDR3 protein: CASSQEKKRDRSEAFF
CDR3 DNA: TGCGCCAGCAGCCAAGAAAAAAAGAGGGACAGGTCTGAAGCTTTCTTT

V gene: TRBV5-4
CDR3 length: 12
D gene: -
clone size: once
J gene: TRBJ2-7
CDR3 protein: CASSLFENEQYF
CDR3 DNA: TGTGCCAGCAGCTTGTTCGAGAACGAGCAGTACTTC

V gene: TRBV7-7
CDR3 length: 13
D gene: -
clone size: -
J gene: TRBJ1-1
CDR3 protein: CASSFNSNTEAFF
CDR3 DNA: TGTGCTAGCAGCTTCAACAGTAACACTGAAGCTTTCTTT

V gene: TRBV5-6
CDR3 length: 14
D gene: TRBD1
clone size: -
J gene: TRBJ2-5
CDR3 protein: CASRGTGDGETQYF
CDR3 DNA: TGTGCCAGCAGAGGGACAGGGGATGGAGAGACCCAGTACTTC

V gene: TRBV28
CDR3 length: 12
D gene: -
clone size: -
J gene: TRBJ1-5
CDR3 protein: CASSLSLGPQHF
CDR3 DNA: TGTGCCAGCAGTTTATCCCTCGGGCCCCAGCATTTT

V gene: TRBV4-3
CDR3 length: 15
D gene: TRBD2
clone size: -
J gene: TRBJ2-1
CDR3 protein: CASSHLPAGGSEQFF
CDR3 DNA: TGCGCCAGCAGCCACCTCCCAGCGGGGGGGAGTGAGCAGTTCTTC

V gene: TRBV6-2/TRBV6-3
CDR3 length: 17
D gene: TRBD1
clone size: -
J gene: TRBJ1-5
CDR3 protein: CASSYQTNRGHGQPQHF
CDR3 DNA: TGTGCCAGCAGTTACCAAACCAACAGGGGGCATGGTCAGCCCCAGCATTTT

V gene: TRBV7-2
CDR3 length: 11
D gene: -
clone size: -
J gene: TRBJ2-5
CDR3 protein: CASREQETQYF
CDR3 DNA: TGTGCCAGCCGTGAGCAAGAGACCCAGTACTTC

V gene: TRBV6-6
CDR3 length: 14
D gene: TRBD1
clone size: -
J gene: TRBJ2-2
CDR3 protein: CASRGTGNTGELFF
CDR3 DNA: TGTGCCAGCAGGGGGACAGGGAACACCGGGGAGCTGTTTTTT

V gene: TRBV4-1
CDR3 length: 15
D gene: -
clone size: -
J gene: TRBJ2-6
CDR3 protein: CASSQGGTGANVLTF
CDR3 DNA: TGCGCCAGCAGCCAAGGAGGTACCGGGGCCAACGTCCTGACTTTC